The T cell receptor (beta chain) under discussion was sequenced for a study of Graves' ophthalmopathy and Graves' hyperthyroidism. This clonotype has a count of ten or more. This CDR3 is built from 16 residues. Per the germline V gene, CDR1 is SGHAT and CDR2 is FQDESV (reference sequence). Between the trimmed V and J ends, which lost 4 bases and 6 bases, there was a span of 21 bases. Scientists amplified the TCR beta CDR3 regions from RNA transcripts. First-round RT-PCR used HTBI primers; second-round multiplex PCR followed. MiXCR, run by TCRdb on the multiplex PCR reads, gives a single entry per CDR3 protein. The table records 350,000 to 400,000 distinct CDR3 sequences, roughly 15% of them present only once.

The chain uses TRBV11-1 and TRBJ1-2; maybe TRBD1 (6 bases). Sequencing was carried out using peripheral blood. The TCR comes from a woman between 18 and 30 years old with stable Graves' hyperthyroidism. This chain's CDR3 is CASSYNRGQGRDGYTF. CDR3 sequence (DNA): TGTGCCAGCAGCTACAACCGGGGGCAGGGCCGAGATGGCTACACCTTC.